This T cell receptor (beta chain) was sequenced during a study of blood T cell repertoires in COVID-19. Study-level information: The United States, Italy and Spain provided the acute and convalescent COVID-19 samples.

Deletions cut 6 bases from V and 4 bases from J, with 10 bases between. CDR1 SGHAT and CDR2 FQDESV come from the germline V gene (reference sequence). The CDR3 loop spans 13 amino acids. Seattle's enrolled individuals joined amid active infection and were then monitored longitudinally. The protocol was immunoSEQ multiplex PCR, while the TCRdb copy is restricted to in-frame clones and leaves out a portion. The sample holds 310,000 or so clones; 88% are singletons and the top ten take about 11%. The sample consisted of peripheral blood. The V gene is TRBV11-1, the J gene TRBJ1-5; D is possibly TRBD1 (6 bases). The sequence was obtained from a woman in her 30s with COVID-19, enrolled during active disease. The CDR3 sequence: CASSSQGNQPQHF. For the CDR3, the DNA is TGTGCCAGCAGTTCCCAGGGGAATCAGCCCCAGCATTTT.